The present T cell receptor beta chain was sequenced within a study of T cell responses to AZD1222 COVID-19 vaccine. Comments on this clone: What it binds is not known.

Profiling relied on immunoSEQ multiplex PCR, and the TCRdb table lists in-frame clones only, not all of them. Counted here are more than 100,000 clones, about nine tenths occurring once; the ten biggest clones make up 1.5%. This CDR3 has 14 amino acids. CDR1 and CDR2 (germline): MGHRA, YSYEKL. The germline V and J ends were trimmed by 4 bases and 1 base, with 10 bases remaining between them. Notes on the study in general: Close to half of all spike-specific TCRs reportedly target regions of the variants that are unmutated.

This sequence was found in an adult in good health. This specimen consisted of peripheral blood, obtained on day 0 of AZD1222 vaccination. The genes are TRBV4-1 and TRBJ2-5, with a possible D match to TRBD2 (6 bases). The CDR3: CASSPGLFQETQYF. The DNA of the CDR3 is TGCGCCAGCAGCCCAGGACTATTCCAAGAGACCCAGTACTTC.